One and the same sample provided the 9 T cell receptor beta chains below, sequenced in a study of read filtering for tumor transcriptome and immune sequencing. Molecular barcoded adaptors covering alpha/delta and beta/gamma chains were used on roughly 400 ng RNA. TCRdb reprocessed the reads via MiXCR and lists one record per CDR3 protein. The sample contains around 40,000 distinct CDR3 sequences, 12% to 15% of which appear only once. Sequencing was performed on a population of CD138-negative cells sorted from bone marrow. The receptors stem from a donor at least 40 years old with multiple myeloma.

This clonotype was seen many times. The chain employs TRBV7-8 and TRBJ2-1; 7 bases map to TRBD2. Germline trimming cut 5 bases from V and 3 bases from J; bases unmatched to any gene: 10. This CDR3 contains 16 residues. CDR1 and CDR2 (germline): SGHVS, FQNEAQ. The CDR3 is CASSPIAGLDYNEQFF. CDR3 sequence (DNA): TGTGCCAGCAGCCCTATAGCGGGTCTGGACTACAATGAGCAGTTCTTC.

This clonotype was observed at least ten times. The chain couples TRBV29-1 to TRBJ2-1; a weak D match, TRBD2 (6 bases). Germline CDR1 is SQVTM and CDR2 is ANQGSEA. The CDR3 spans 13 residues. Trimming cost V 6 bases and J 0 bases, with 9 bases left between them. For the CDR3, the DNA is TGCAGCGTGCGGGACGACTCCTACAATGAGCAGTTCTTC. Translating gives CSVRDDSYNEQFF.

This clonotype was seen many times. The CDR3 nucleotides are TGCGCCAGCAGCCAAGATGTCCAAACCCCCTACGAGCAGTACTTC. Residues: CASSQDVQTPYEQYF. This rearrangement joins TRBV4-1 to TRBJ2-7, with unresolved D. This CDR3 has 15 amino acids. V gave up 0 bases and J gave up 2 bases, with 11 bases separating them. The V gene's germline CDR1 is MGHRA and CDR2 YSYEKL.

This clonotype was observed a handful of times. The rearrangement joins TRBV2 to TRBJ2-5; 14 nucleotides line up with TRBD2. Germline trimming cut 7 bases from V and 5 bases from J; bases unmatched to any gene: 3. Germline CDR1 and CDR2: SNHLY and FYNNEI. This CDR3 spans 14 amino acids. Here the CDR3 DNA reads TGTGCCAGCAAGGGACTAGCGGGAGTGGAGACCCAGTACTTC. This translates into CASKGLAGVETQYF.

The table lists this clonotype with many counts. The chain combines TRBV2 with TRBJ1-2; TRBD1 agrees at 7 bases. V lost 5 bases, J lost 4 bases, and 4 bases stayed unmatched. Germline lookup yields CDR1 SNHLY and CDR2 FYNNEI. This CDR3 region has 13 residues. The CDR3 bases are TGTGCCAGCAGTAACGAGGGGGCCTATGGCTACACCTTC. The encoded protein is CASSNEGAYGYTF.

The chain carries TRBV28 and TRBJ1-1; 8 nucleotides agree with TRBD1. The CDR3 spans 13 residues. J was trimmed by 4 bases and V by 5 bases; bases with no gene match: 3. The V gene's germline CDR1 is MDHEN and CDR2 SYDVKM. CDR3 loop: CASSQGAGTEAFF. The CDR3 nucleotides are TGTGCCAGCAGTCAGGGGGCCGGCACTGAAGCTTTCTTT.

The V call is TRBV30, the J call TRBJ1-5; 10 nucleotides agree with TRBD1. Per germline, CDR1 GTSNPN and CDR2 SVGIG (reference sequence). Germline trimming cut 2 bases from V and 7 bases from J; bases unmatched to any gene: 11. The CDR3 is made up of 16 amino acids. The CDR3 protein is CAWSPPTGGIEQPQHF. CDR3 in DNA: TGTGCCTGGAGTCCCCCGACAGGGGGCATAGAACAGCCCCAGCATTTT.

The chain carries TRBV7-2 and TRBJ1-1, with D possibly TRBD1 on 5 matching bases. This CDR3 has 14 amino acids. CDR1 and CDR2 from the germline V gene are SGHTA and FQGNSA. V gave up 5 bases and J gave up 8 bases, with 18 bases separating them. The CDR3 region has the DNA TGTGCCAGCAGCGCCACGAGAGCCGACAGAGAAGCTTTCTTT. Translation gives CASSATRADREAFF.

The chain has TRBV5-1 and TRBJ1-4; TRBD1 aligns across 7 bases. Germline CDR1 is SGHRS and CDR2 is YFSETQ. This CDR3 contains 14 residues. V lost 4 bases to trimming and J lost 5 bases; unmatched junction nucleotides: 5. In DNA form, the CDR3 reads TGCGCCAGCAGCCAAGAGACAGGGAATGAAAAACTGTTTTTT. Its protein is CASSQETGNEKLFF.